This T cell receptor beta chain was obtained from a study of T and B cells in COVID-19 patients. On the study more broadly: In the active-infection cohort, about 90% of the roughly 20 patients had comorbidities linked to unfavorable COVID-19 outcome.

Whole-study findings and limits: There were about 2,500 TCR clusters exclusive to the recovered cohort, a few dozen with low generation probability. Highly clonal in active COVID-19, TRB repertoires exceeded healthy-donor diversity and richness at recovery.

Each TRB amplification used roughly 240-550 ng of genomic DNA from blood. From germline, CDR1 is MNHEY and CDR2 SMNVEV (reference sequence). V was shortened by 6 bases and J by 6 bases, with 12 bases between the two germline ends. The CDR3 is 13 amino acids. Multiplex PCR with BIOMED2 TRB-A/B primer pools amplified TRB rearrangements. TCRdb reprocessed the multiplex PCR reads via MiXCR and lists one record per CDR3 protein. The repertoire has 20,000 to 25,000 distinct CDR3 sequences, around 28% of them found once; the top ten carry around 2.8%. With respect to this clonotype: Its antigen is not known.

The TCR sequence derives from a human donor who had recovered from COVID-19. The V call is TRBV27, the J call TRBJ2-4; D tentatively reads TRBD1 or TRBD2 (6 bases each). Sequenced sample: blood. Written as DNA, the CDR3 is TGTGCCAGCAGAAAAGAGGGGGGAAACATTCAGTACTTC. Translated, it gives CASRKEGGNIQYF.